The T cell receptor (beta chain) under discussion was sequenced for a study of beta chain features in type 1 diabetes (dated by TCRdb to 2017 to 2018). Describing the broader study: Mean age, gender distribution, total cell number and subset yield were not different between patients and healthy donors. A total of around 110,000,000 sorted cells were examined across all samples, and RNA yield correlated strongly with the number of cells per subset. In the study, recently diagnosed type 1 diabetes patients and matched healthy donors were compared on the TCRB repertoires of their sorted circulating CD4+ T cell subsets. Regulatory and stem cell-like memory subsets were obtained from only 8 patients and roughly eight healthy donors, while naive and central memory subsets were obtained from all 30 or so donors.

From each donor, a single peripheral blood sample of approximately 110 mL on average was drawn into heparinised tubes. Using a panel that included CD45RO, CCR7, CD25, CD127, CD95 and CD27, naive, central memory, regulatory and stem cell-like memory CD4+ T cells were sorted on a BD FACSAria II. A purity above 95% was achieved for all sorted populations. PBMCs were isolated right away by Lymphoprep density gradient centrifugation and were stained directly, without culture. So that batch effects would be minimized, each experiment stained and sorted samples in pairs, pairing one healthy donor with one patient. This clone was found a few times. The clone's antigen remains unknown. No quality values exist for individual bases; no much larger clone is one base distant. The entire isolated RNA was reverse transcribed using the High Capacity cDNA Reverse Transcription Kit, and thus expressed TCRB transcripts were sequenced. Deep immunoSEQ sequencing was performed on naive, central memory and regulatory T cell samples, with an average of roughly 3.3 million total reads per sample. Sorted cells were lysed in RLT buffer and RNA was extracted with DNase-treated RNeasy Micro or Mini kits, depending on cell number. Each cell subset was processed on its own to prevent cross-contamination, while patient and healthy donor samples were processed together. The immunoSEQ multiplex PCR was used to amplify TCRB sequences from cDNA, yielding 87-bp fragments that span the CDR3 region. Sequencing of the amplicons was done on the Illumina HiSeq platform. The published analysis was carried out like this. Synthetic template baselines were used to correct PCR bias computationally, reads within Hamming distance 2 were collapsed together, and singletons that could not be merged were discarded. Reads were aligned against IMGT so that V, D and J genes, CDR3 length and insertions or deletions at six rearrangement sites could be assigned. Within each subset, clonotype counts were normalized to sorted cell number, and only after that were true diversity and Gini coefficients computed with the tcR R package. The overlap coefficient, calculated on TCRB nucleotide sequences, was used to quantify repertoire sharing. Out-of-frame TCRB sequences from naive cells were analyzed to stand in for the pre-selection repertoire. This immuneACCESS table, as held by TCRdb, lists in-frame sequences with V and J called but not all clones. Of the missing ones, under half trace to an unresolved V gene in checked studies; the others have no known cause. That table gives V, J and clone size, and the DNA gave D and trimming. This sample holds some 330,000 clones; roughly 11% were observed only once. Of the sample, more than 0.015% is held by the ten largest clones.

Overall study outcomes, separate from this receptor: Naive, central memory and regulatory TCRB repertoires appeared to be more similar among patients than among healthy donors. Type 1 diabetes patients showed a moderate but significant shortening of TCRB CDR3 length in all four CD4+ subsets. Fewer insertions and more nucleotide deletions at VDJ recombination sites were observed in patients with type 1 diabetes, implying thymic rearrangement abnormalities. Because cDNA was sequenced instead of genomic DNA, highly expressing activated cells could be over-represented, though the groups showed no difference in activation or CD3 levels. PCR may preferentially amplify shorter templates, but because patient and control samples were amplified and corrected together, any resulting skew would affect both groups equally. Only small numbers of individuals were included in the HLA sub-analyses, which left unresolved whether HLA type had any influence on TCRB rearrangement.

The V end loses 8 bases and the J end loses 3 bases, and a stretch of 13 bases separates them. The germline V gene sets CDR1 to SGHTA and CDR2 to FQGTGA. The CDR3 goes from the cysteine to the phenylalanine over 13 residues. Only the CDR3 DNA is retained, 39 bases long and in frame from the first base. Input material: naive CD4+ T cells from blood. This sample's cell subset or site label indicates: true naive CD4+ T cells. This TCR derives from a woman in her thirties in good health. Recombination connected TRBV7-3 to TRBJ1-1; the D gene is possibly TRBD1, with 5 bases matching. The DNA sequence follows: TGTGCCAGCCCGATGGGGGAGGACACTGAAGCTTTCTTT. Its translation is CASPMGEDTEAFF.